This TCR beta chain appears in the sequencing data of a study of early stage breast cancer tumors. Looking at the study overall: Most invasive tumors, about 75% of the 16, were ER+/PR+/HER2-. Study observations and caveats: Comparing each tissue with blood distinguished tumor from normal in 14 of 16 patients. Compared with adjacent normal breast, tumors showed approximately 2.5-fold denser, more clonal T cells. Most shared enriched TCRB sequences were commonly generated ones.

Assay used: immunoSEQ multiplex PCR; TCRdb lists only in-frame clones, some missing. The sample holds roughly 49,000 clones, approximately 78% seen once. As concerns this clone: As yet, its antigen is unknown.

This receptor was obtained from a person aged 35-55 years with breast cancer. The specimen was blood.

The DNA of the CDR3 is TGTGCCTGGAGTGTAGGGGGAGTGTCCTACGAGCAGTACTTC. Translating it yields CAWSVGGVSYEQYF. The rearrangement uses TRBV30 and TRBJ2-7; TRBD1 might be the D (6 bases). With 0 bases removed from V and 1 base from J, the gap between germline ends came to 10 bases. Germline CDR1 and CDR2: GTSNPN and SVGIG (reference sequence). The CDR3 runs to 14 residues.